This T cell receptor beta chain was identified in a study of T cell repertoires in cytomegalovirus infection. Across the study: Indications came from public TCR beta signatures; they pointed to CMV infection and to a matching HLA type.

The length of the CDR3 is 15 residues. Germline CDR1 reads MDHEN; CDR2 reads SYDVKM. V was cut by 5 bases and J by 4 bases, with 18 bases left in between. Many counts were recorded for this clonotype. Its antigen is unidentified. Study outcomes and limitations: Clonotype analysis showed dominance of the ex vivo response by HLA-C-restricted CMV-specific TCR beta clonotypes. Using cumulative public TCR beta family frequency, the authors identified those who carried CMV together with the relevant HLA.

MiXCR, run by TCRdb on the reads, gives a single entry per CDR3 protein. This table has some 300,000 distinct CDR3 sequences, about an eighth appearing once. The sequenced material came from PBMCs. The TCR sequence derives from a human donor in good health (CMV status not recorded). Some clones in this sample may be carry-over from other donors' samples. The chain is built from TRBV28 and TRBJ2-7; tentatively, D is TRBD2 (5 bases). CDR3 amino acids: CASSQRLPGKYEQYF. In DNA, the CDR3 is TGTGCCAGCAGTCAGCGCCTACCCGGGAAATACGAGCAGTACTTC.